This T cell receptor (beta chain) derives from a study of blood T cell repertoires in COVID-19. The overall study: Italy, Spain and the United States were the sources of the convalescent and acute COVID-19 samples.

The germline CDR1 and CDR2 sequences are MNHEY and SMNVEV (reference sequence). Trimming at V came to 10 bases and at J to 4 bases, leaving 6 bases not matched to a gene. This CDR3 is built from 13 residues. Libraries were prepared by immunoSEQ multiplex PCR; TCRdb keeps only in-frame clonotypes and omits some of them. The sample shows fewer than 350,000 clones, 85% of them seen only once. Participants were aged about 18 to 100 years from approximately 23 US areas. The clonotype comes from a woman between 50 and 59 years old who had recovered from COVID-19. The chain couples TRBV27 to TRBJ1-5; 8 bases match TRBD1. Material for sequencing was PBMCs or T cells enriched from blood (not recorded which). CDR3 nucleotide sequence: TGTGCCACCCGACAGGGGATGAATCAGCCCCAGCATTTT. The encoded protein is CATRQGMNQPQHF.